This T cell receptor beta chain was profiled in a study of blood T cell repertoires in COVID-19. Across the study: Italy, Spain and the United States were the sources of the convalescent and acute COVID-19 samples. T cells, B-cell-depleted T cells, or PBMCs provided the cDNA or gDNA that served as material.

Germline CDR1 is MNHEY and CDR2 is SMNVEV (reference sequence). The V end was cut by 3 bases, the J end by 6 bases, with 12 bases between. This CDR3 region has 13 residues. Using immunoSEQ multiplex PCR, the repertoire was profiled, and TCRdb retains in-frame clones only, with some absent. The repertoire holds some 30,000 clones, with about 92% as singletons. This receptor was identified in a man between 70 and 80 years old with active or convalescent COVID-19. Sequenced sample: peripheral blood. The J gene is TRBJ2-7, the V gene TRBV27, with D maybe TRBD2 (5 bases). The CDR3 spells CASSLVRRGEQYF. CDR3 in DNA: TGTGCCAGCAGTTTGGTTCGACGGGGCGAGCAGTACTTC.